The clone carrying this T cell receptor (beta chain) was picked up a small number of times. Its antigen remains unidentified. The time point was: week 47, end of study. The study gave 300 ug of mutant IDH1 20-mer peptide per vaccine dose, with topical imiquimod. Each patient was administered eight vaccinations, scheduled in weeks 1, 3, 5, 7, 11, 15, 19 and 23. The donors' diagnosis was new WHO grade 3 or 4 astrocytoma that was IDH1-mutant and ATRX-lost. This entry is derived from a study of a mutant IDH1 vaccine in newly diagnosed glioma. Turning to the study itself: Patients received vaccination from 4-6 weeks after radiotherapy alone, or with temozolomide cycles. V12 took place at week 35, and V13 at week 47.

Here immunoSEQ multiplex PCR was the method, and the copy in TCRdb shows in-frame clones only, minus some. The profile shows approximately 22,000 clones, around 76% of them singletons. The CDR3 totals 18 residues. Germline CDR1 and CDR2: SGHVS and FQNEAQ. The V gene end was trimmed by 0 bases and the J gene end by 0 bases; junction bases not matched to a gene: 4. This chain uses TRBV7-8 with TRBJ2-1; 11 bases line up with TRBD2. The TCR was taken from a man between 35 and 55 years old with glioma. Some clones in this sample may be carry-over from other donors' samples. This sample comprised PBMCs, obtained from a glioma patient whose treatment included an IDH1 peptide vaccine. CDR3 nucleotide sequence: TGTGCCAGCAGCTTAGCTTCTAGCGGGGGGACCTCCTACAATGAGCAGTTCTTC. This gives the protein CASSLASSGGTSYNEQFF.